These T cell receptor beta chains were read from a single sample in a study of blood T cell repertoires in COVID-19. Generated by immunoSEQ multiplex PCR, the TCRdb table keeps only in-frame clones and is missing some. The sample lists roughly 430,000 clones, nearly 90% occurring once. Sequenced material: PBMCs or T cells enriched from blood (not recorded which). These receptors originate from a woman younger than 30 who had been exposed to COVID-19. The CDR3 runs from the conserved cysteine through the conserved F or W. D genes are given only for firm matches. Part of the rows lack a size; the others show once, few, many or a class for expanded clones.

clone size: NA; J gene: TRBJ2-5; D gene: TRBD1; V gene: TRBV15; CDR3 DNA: TGTGCCACCAGCAGAGTCAGTGCCCGGGACAGGGGCTGGGACGAAGAGACCCAGTACTTC; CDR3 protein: CATSRVSARDRGWDEETQYF
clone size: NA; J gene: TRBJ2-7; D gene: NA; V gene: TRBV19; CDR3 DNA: TGTGCCAGTAGTATAAGCGGCCGCTTCGGGATCACGTCCTACGAGCAGTACTTC; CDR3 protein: CASSISGRFGITSYEQYF
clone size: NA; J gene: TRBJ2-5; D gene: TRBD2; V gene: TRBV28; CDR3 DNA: TGTGCCAGCAGTCGACTAGCGGGGGGCCTTGAAGAGACCCAGTACTTC; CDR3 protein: CASSRLAGGLEETQYF
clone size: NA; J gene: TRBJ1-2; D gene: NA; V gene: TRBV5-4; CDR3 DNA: TGTGCCAGCAGCCAAGAGCGGGGCTACACCTTC; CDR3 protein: CASSQERGYTF
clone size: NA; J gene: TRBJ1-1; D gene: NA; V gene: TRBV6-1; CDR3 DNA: TGTGCCAGCAGTGAGGTCAGGGTCGCTGAAGCTTTCTTT; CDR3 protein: CASSEVRVAEAFF
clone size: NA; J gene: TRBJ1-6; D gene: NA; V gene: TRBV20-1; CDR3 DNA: TGCAGTGCTAGTCCCCCAGGGGATAATTCACCCCTCCACTTT; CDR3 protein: CSASPPGDNSPLHF
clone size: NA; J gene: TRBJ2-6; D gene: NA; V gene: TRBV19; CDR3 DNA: TGTGCCAGTAGGCGGGGCTCTGGGGCCAACGTCCTGACTTTC; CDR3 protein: CASRRGSGANVLTF
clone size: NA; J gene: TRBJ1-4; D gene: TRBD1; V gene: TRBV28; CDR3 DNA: TGTGCCAGCACGACAGGGGGTTGGGAAAAACTGTTTTTT; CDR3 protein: CASTTGGWEKLFF
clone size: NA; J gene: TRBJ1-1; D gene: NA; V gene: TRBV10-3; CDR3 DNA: TGTGCCGCGTCTGGGGGGGCTGAAGCTTTCTTT; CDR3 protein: CAASGGAEAFF
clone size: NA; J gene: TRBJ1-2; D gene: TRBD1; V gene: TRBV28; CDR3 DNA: TGTGCCAGCAGTTTATCAGGGGGAAATTATGGCTACACCTTC; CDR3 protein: CASSLSGGNYGYTF
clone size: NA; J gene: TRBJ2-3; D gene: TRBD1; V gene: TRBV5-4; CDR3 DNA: TGTGCCAGCAGCTTGGGAGGGGGCGAGGATACGCAGTATTTT; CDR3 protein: CASSLGGGEDTQYF
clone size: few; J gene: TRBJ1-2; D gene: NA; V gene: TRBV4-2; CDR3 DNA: TGTGCCAGCAGCCAAGACCGGGACTACTACTATGGCTACACCTTC; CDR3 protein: CASSQDRDYYYGYTF
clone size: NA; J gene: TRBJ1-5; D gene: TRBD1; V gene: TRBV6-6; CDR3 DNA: TGTGCCAGCAGGAAGGGACAGAGTAGCAATCAGCCCCAGCATTTT; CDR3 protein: CASRKGQSSNQPQHF
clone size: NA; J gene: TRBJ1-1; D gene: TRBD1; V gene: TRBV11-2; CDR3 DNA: TGTGCCAGCAGCTTCCAGACAGGGAAGAACACTGAAGCTTTCTTT; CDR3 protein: CASSFQTGKNTEAFF
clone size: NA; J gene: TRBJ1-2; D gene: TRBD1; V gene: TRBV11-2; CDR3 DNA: TGTGCCAGCAGCTTAAACAGGGGGTCAGACTATGGCTACACCTTC; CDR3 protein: CASSLNRGSDYGYTF
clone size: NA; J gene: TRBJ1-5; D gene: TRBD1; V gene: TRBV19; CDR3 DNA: TGTGCCAGTAGTTTATCCGGGACAGGGTTAAGTTCCAATCAGCCCCAGCATTTT; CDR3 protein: CASSLSGTGLSSNQPQHF
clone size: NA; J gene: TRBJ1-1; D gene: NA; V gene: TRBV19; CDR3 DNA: TGTGCCAGTAGTATGACAGGTCGAACTGAAGCTTTCTTT; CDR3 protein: CASSMTGRTEAFF
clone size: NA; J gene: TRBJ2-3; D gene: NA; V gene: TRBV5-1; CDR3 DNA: TGCGCCAGCAGCTTAGGAGGACCTACTAGCACAGATACGCAGTATTTT; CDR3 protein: CASSLGGPTSTDTQYF
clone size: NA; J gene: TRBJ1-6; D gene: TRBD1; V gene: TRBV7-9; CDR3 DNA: TGTGCCAGCGAACAGGGGAGTGATTCACCCCTCCACTTT; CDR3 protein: CASEQGSDSPLHF
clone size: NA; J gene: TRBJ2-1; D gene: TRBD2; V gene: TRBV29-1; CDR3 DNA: TGCAGCGTTGAAGGGACTAGCGGGAGCCGGGGAGATGAGCAGTTCTTC; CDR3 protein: CSVEGTSGSRGDEQFF
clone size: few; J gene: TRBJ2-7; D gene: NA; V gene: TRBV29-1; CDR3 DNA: TGCAGCGTTGAATTGCGACAGGATGGCTCCTACGAGCAGTACTTC; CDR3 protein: CSVELRQDGSYEQYF
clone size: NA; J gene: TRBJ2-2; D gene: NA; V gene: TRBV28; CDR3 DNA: TGTGCCAGCAGTTATCCCATGAGCACCGGGGAGCTGTTTTTT; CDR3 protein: CASSYPMSTGELFF